These T cell receptor beta chains were read from a single sample in a study of blood T cell repertoires in COVID-19. TCRdb keeps only in-frame clones here, not all; method: immunoSEQ multiplex PCR. This table holds a few hundred thousand clones, 90% found once. The specimen sequenced was PBMCs or T cells enriched from blood (not recorded which). The receptor set was obtained from a woman aged 18-35 years with acute COVID-19. CDR3s include the opening cysteine and the closing phenylalanine or tryptophan. Each record gives: D gene, clone size, V gene, J gene, CDR3 DNA, CDR3 protein. A D gene is named only where the DNA matches it firmly. The size field is filled for only some rows; it gives once, few, many or a size class.

TRBD2,.,TRBV7-9,TRBJ2-1,TGTGCCAGCAGCTTAGAAGGACTAGCGGGAAAGGACTACAATGAGCAGTTCTTC,CASSLEGLAGKDYNEQFF
.,.,TRBV28,TRBJ1-5,TGTGCCAGCAGTTACCGGGACAACACTCGGCATTTT,CASSYRDNTRHF
.,.,TRBV6-5,TRBJ2-7,TGTGCCAGCAAACTCATCCGGGGTTCCTACGAGCAGTACTTC,CASKLIRGSYEQYF
.,.,TRBV30,TRBJ2-5,TGTGCCTGGAGTGCGTTAGAGACCCAGTACTTC,CAWSALETQYF
TRBD2,.,TRBV6-4,TRBJ2-2,TGTGCCAGCAGTGACTTCGGACTAGCGGGAGCGAGCGGCACCGGGGAGCTGTTTTTT,CASSDFGLAGASGTGELFF
.,.,TRBV28,TRBJ2-1,TGTGCCAGCACCGCCATGCTCGGGGAGTACAATGAGCAGTTCTTC,CASTAMLGEYNEQFF
.,.,TRBV5-5,TRBJ2-1,TGTGCCAGCAGCTGGAGCAATGAGCAGTTCTTC,CASSWSNEQFF
TRBD2,.,TRBV2,TRBJ2-1,TGTGCCTGCGGACTAGCGGGGATAGAGCAGTTCTTC,CACGLAGIEQFF
TRBD1,.,TRBV7-4,TRBJ1-2,TGTGCCAGCAGCCTAGACGGACAGGGGGCATCTAACTATGGCTACACCTTC,CASSLDGQGASNYGYTF
.,few,TRBV21-1,TRBJ2-7,TGTGCCAGCAGCGACCGGGACAGGTGTTCCTACGAGCAGTACTTC,CASSDRDRCSYEQYF
.,.,TRBV28,TRBJ1-3,TGTGCCAGCAGTTTTAGGGGAACATTAAGCTCTGGAAACACCATATATTTT,CASSFRGTLSSGNTIYF
TRBD1,once,TRBV5-6,TRBJ2-7,TGTGCCAGCAGCTTGGGGGACAGATACGAGCAGTACTTC,CASSLGDRYEQYF
.,.,TRBV28,TRBJ2-7,TGTGCCAGCAGTTGGGCAGGGGCCCCCTCCTACGAGCAGTACTTC,CASSWAGAPSYEQYF
.,.,TRBV5-1,TRBJ1-1,TGCGCCAGCAGCCTGGCGACAGTCAACACTGAAGCTTTCTTT,CASSLATVNTEAFF
TRBD2,.,TRBV9,TRBJ2-7,TGTGCCAGCAGCGTAGGTGATAGCGGGGGATACGAGCAGTACTTC,CASSVGDSGGYEQYF
TRBD2,.,TRBV19,TRBJ2-7,TGTGCCAGTAGTATAAAGGGACTAGCCGGCGAGCAGTACTTC,CASSIKGLAGEQYF
.,.,TRBV20-1,TRBJ1-5,TGCAGTGCTAGTCTGGTGGGGACCCGGGGGGTGAGCAATCAGCCCCAGCATTTT,CSASLVGTRGVSNQPQHF
.,.,TRBV28,TRBJ1-2,TGTGCCAGCAGTTCCCCCTCAATAGGGAGTGGTGGCTACACCTTC,CASSSPSIGSGGYTF
TRBD1,.,TRBV12-3/TRBV12-4,TRBJ1-1,TGTGCCAGCGGGACAGGGGTTGACACTGAAGCTTTCTTT,CASGTGVDTEAFF
TRBD1,.,TRBV7-9,TRBJ2-3,TGTGCCAGCAGCGGAACAGGGGGCGCCTGGTCAGATACGCAGTATTTT,CASSGTGGAWSDTQYF
.,.,TRBV11-2,TRBJ1-1,TGTGCCAGTCTCAGGGAGGTGAACACTGAAGCTTTCTTT,CASLREVNTEAFF
.,.,TRBV29-1,TRBJ2-6,TGCAGCGTCTTCTCTGGGGCCAACGTCCTGACTTTC,CSVFSGANVLTF
.,.,TRBV11-2,TRBJ2-1,TGTGCCAGCAGGCCGTGGGGGGAGGCGTACAATGAGCAGTTCTTC,CASRPWGEAYNEQFF
.,.,TRBV11-2,TRBJ2-2,TGTGCCAGCAGCTTAGGCAGGGGAGTAGGGACCGGGGAGCTGTTTTTT,CASSLGRGVGTGELFF
TRBD2,.,TRBV11-2,TRBJ2-1,TGTGCCAGCAGCTTAGGGGGGCTAGCGGGATTTAGTAGGAGTGAGCAGTTCTTC,CASSLGGLAGFSRSEQFF
TRBD2,.,TRBV3-1/TRBV3-2,TRBJ2-7,TGTGCCAGCAGCCAAGATCTTGCGGGGGGGGAGCAGTACTTC,CASSQDLAGGEQYF
TRBD1,.,TRBV29-1,TRBJ2-3,TGCAGCGCTGGGACAGATCCAGATACGCAGTATTTT,CSAGTDPDTQYF
.,.,TRBV5-5,TRBJ2-3,TGTGCCAGCAGCCCTTCGGGTCGCACAGATACGCAGTATTTT,CASSPSGRTDTQYF
TRBD1,once,TRBV18,TRBJ2-1,TGTGCCAGCTCACCACCGGACAGGTACAATGAGCAGTTCTTC,CASSPPDRYNEQFF
TRBD1,few,TRBV11-3,TRBJ2-1,TGTGCCAGCAGCTTAGATCAAGGGGGCTCGGTAGCGACCAATGAGCAGTTCTTC,CASSLDQGGSVATNEQFF
TRBD1,.,TRBV28,TRBJ1-4,TGTGCCAGCAGTTCGACCGACAGGGCTTGGGCGTTTTTT,CASSSTDRAWAFF